This entry features one TCR beta chain sequence. The sample holds many counts of this clonotype. The antigen it binds to is not known. No quality values exist for individual bases; no much larger clone is one base distant. The data were obtained in a study of T-cell reconstitution after alpha-beta-depleted transplantation in children (TCRdb year 2016). For context, the study as a whole: Using TCR repertoire profiling, the study followed T-cell immune reconstitution in a quantitative way in children after TCRalphabeta/CD19-depleted allogeneic hematopoietic cell transplantation.

The protocol used for the library was PCR. The instrument was an Illumina HiSeq 2500. To normalize quantification of the TCRbeta repertoire, the TCR libraries were built with molecular barcoding that relied on unique molecular identifiers. TCRdb reanalyzed the raw reads on its own, using fastp at Q25 for trimming and MiXCR for clone calling, and kept in-frame beta chains. Entries that share a CDR3 protein sequence are merged under the most common genes and DNA. This sample has over 85,000 distinct CDR3 sequences in its table, and under 13% of those were observed once. Together, the top ten hold about 7.3% of the sample. Material: PBMCs from the stem cell graft donor, obtained from the stem cell graft. The clonotype comes from a human donor who donated a stem cell graft to a child with acute lymphoblastic leukemia.

The DNA sequence follows: TGTGCCAGCATCCCGGGACATAACTATGGCTACACCTTC. It specifies CASIPGHNYGYTF. The receptor chain draws on TRBV21-1 and TRBJ1-2; the table assigns TRBD1, which was not confirmed against the DNA. TRBV21-1 constitutes a pseudogene. The CDR3 holds 13 amino acids from the cysteine to the phenylalanine. Only the CDR3 DNA stays, 39 bases, in frame from base 1.